The T cell receptor (beta chain) described here comes from a study of naive and memory T cell subsets. As for this clonotype: Its antigen is still unknown.

A UMI-containing oligonucleotide was joined by 3' ligation to the TCR cDNA template. Whole-blood samples were roughly 2.3 ml of peripheral blood from healthy adult volunteers. Reverse transcription used DNase-treated unsorted total RNA, aiming for about 1 to 1000 ng. Four PCR rounds used nested alpha and beta constant region primers plus the SP2 primer. Blood and skin TCR RNA was reverse transcribed with alpha and beta constant primers. TCRdb used MiXCR to reprocess the 5' RACE reads, holding one entry per CDR3 protein. The data show some 60,000 distinct CDR3 sequences, under 10% seen once. Findings of the study overall: Potentially, T cell activation and differentiation skew this RNA-based measurement.

The CDR3 is 13 amino acids. The germline V gene has CDR1 DFQATT and CDR2 SNEGSKA (reference sequence). With 5 bases removed from V and 2 bases from J, the gap between germline ends came to 13 bases. This sequence originates from a female donor in good health. The gene calls are TRBV20-1 and TRBJ2-7; D gene uncertain. CDR3 protein: CSAYIDPPYEQYF. The DNA for the CDR3 is TGCAGTGCTTATATCGATCCCCCCTACGAGCAGTACTTC.